The 25 T cell receptor beta chains given below trace back to one sample, sequenced in a study of cytomegalovirus exposure and HLA in healthy donors. Primers: 60 Vbeta forward and 13 Jbeta reverse. Libraries were prepared by immunoSEQ multiplex PCR; TCRdb keeps only in-frame clonotypes and omits some of them. Of roughly 130,000 clones in the sample, about 80% are singletons; the top ten hold 2.5%. The sample consisted of PBMCs. The receptor set was obtained from a man aged 25-45 years in good health and CMV-seronegative.

The V and J genes are TRBV19 and TRBJ2-1, with D unresolved. The CDR3 spans 15 residues. V dropped 3 bases and J dropped 7 bases, with 16 bases sitting between them. CDR1 LNHDA and CDR2 SQIVND come from the germline V gene (reference sequence). The CDR3 is CASSMTPSAWNEQFF. In DNA, the CDR3 is TGTGCCAGTAGTATGACCCCAAGCGCATGGAATGAGCAGTTCTTC.

The rearrangement joins TRBV11-2 to TRBJ1-4; D is unclear. CDR3 length equals 17 residues. Per germline, CDR1 SGHAT and CDR2 FQNNGV. The germline V and J ends were trimmed by 0 bases and 0 bases, with 11 bases remaining between them. The CDR3 loop reads CASSLDTRAATNEKLFF. The CDR3 DNA reads TGTGCCAGCAGCTTAGATACGAGGGCAGCAACTAATGAAAAACTGTTTTTT.

The table lists this clone with a count of one. CDR3 amino acids: CASSEYAGGGSYEQYF. CDR3 DNA sequence: TGTGCCAGCAGTGAATATGCGGGAGGTGGCAGCTACGAGCAGTACTTC. The rearrangement links TRBV25-1 to TRBJ2-5; TRBD2 matches at 8 bases. The closer fit of TRBJ2-7 to the DNA end suggests the J call may be wrong. The CDR3 sequence is 16 residues long. The germline V gene encodes CDR1 MGHDK and CDR2 SYGVNS.

The chain uses TRBV2 and TRBJ2-5, with TRBD1 matching 10 bases. This CDR3 has 13 amino acids. Germline assignment: CDR1 SNHLY and CDR2 FYNNEI. Trimming at V came to 10 bases and at J to 4 bases, leaving 6 bases not matched to a gene. In DNA, the CDR3 is TGTGCCAATAGACAGGGGGCTGGAGAGACCCAGTACTTC. Translating gives CANRQGAGETQYF.

The J gene is TRBJ2-5, the V gene TRBV25-1, with a possible D match to TRBD2 (6 bases). The J call is doubtful: the DNA matches TRBJ2-7 better. Germline V gene lookup returns CDR1 MGHDK and CDR2 SYGVNS. There are 15 residues in the CDR3. This chain's CDR3 is CASSDTRDSGYEQYF. The DNA for the CDR3 is TGTGCCAGCAGTGATACGAGGGACTCAGGCTACGAGCAGTACTTC.

This sequence joins TRBV6-5 and TRBJ2-1; perhaps TRBD2 as D (6 bases). CDR1 and CDR2 from the germline V gene are MNHEY and SVGAGI. The V end lost 0 bases, the J end lost 10 bases, and 19 bases lay between the germline ends. This CDR3 spans 16 amino acids. The CDR3 coding sequence is TGTGCCAGCAGTTACTCGATCGGCGGGACCGGCGGGGAGCAGTTCTTC. Protein product: CASSYSIGGTGGEQFF.

This chain connects TRBV19 to TRBJ2-1, with 11 bases matching TRBD2. V gave up 5 bases and J gave up 3 bases; unmatched junction bases: 9. This CDR3 has 17 residues. Germline CDR1 reads LNHDA; CDR2 reads SQIVND (reference sequence). CDR3 loop: CASSLGSGRAVYNEQFF. The CDR3 nucleotides read TGTGCCAGTAGTTTGGGTAGCGGGAGGGCCGTCTACAATGAGCAGTTCTTC.

This clone showed up just once. The DNA of the CDR3 is TGTGCCAGCAGCCCCTCGTATACTGAAGCTTTCTTT. It translates to CASSPSYTEAFF. The chain uses TRBV9 and TRBJ1-1; D ambiguous. In germline, CDR1 is SGDLS, CDR2 YYNGEE. The CDR3 length is 12 residues. V lost 4 bases and J 5 bases, leaving 9 bases between the germline ends.

The chain employs TRBV29-1 and TRBJ2-3, with TRBD1 matching 9 bases. The CDR3 loop spans 14 amino acids. Germline trimming cut 6 bases from V and 0 bases from J; bases unmatched to any gene: 4. CDR1 is SQVTM and CDR2 is ANQGSEA in the germline V gene. The DNA for the CDR3 is TGCAGCGTCTGGACAGGGGATAGCACAGATACGCAGTATTTT. Amino acid sequence: CSVWTGDSTDTQYF.

The J gene is TRBJ2-5, the V gene TRBV10-3, with 9 bases matching TRBD2. Germline lookup yields CDR1 ENHRY and CDR2 SYGVKD. CDR3 length: 13 residues. V dropped 6 bases and J dropped 5; count of bases not matched to a gene: 4. The CDR3 here is CAISVAGDETQYF. The CDR3 DNA is TGTGCCATCAGCGTAGCGGGAGACGAGACCCAGTACTTC.

V and J are TRBV27 and TRBJ1-2; 7 bases align to TRBD1. Per the germline V gene, CDR1 is MNHEY and CDR2 is SMNVEV (reference sequence). This CDR3 has 15 residues. V dropped 6 bases and J dropped 4; count of bases not matched to a gene: 11. The CDR3 here is CASRQFTGVGYGYTF. CDR3 in DNA: TGTGCCAGCAGACAGTTTACAGGGGTCGGCTATGGCTACACCTTC.

Worth noting for this clone: Other DNA sequences in the same sample also yield this CDR3. The rearrangement uses TRBV19 and TRBJ1-3, with D unclear. This CDR3 comprises 15 residues. Germline V CDR1 and CDR2: LNHDA, SQIVND (reference sequence). V lost 0 bases to trimming and J lost 0 bases, with 6 bases between them. The CDR3 DNA reads TGTGCCAGTAGTATAGATCGGAGCTCTGGAAACACCATATATTTT. Its translation is CASSIDRSSGNTIYF.

The chain has TRBV27 and TRBJ2-7, with 12 bases lining up with TRBD2. V lost 3 bases, J lost 1 base, and 1 base stayed unmatched. The germline V gene has CDR1 MNHEY and CDR2 SMNVEV (reference sequence). The CDR3 consists of 15 residues. CDR3 residues: CASSFGLAGSYEQYF. DNA of the CDR3: TGTGCCAGCAGTTTCGGACTAGCGGGATCCTACGAGCAGTACTTC.

The V and J genes are TRBV9 and TRBJ2-7; 14 bases line up with TRBD2. The CDR3 loop spans 15 amino acids. The germline gives CDR1 SGDLS, CDR2 YYNGEE. With 2 bases clipped from V and 5 bases from J, the junction kept 3 bases outside the gene matches. CDR3 bases: TGTGCCAGCAGCGTGGGACTAGCGGGAGAACACGAGCAGTACTTC. This sequence encodes CASSVGLAGEHEQYF. The complete variable domain, with remaining parts taken from reference TRBV9 and TRBJ2-7, reads DSGVTQTPKHLITATGQRVTLRCSPRSGDLSVYWYQQSLDQGLQFLIQYYNGEERAKGNILERFSAQQFPDLHSELNLSSLELGDSALYFCASSVGLAGEHEQYFGPGTRLTVT.

This clone was detected only a few times. The chain has TRBV19 and TRBJ2-1, with 9 bases that match TRBD2. J lost 9 bases, V lost 7 bases, and 13 bases had no gene match. From germline, CDR1 is LNHDA and CDR2 SQIVND (reference sequence). The CDR3 totals 15 residues. The CDR3 reads CASTWGGRAGSEQFF. The CDR3 DNA reads TGTGCCAGTACATGGGGCGGGAGGGCCGGAAGTGAGCAGTTCTTC.

V usage is TRBV27 and J usage is TRBJ1-3, with 8 nucleotides matching TRBD1. The germline V gene has CDR1 MNHEY and CDR2 SMNVEV (reference sequence). There are 17 residues in the CDR3. J lost 3 bases, V lost 5 bases, and 12 bases had no gene match. The CDR3 DNA reads as TGTGCCAGCAGTCCGACTAGCAGGGGGCTCTTTGGAAACACCATATATTTT. It codes for CASSPTSRGLFGNTIYF.

The V and J genes are TRBV5-4 and TRBJ2-1, with 7 bases that match TRBD2. The CDR3 sequence is 13 residues long. V lost 4 bases and J lost 3; bases outside the gene matches: 1. The germline V gene encodes CDR1 SGHNT and CDR2 YYREEE (reference sequence). CDR3 protein: CASSLADYNEQFF. In nucleotides, the CDR3 is TGTGCCAGCAGCCTAGCGGACTACAATGAGCAGTTCTTC.

This chain joins TRBV18 and TRBJ2-7; the D gene is possibly TRBD2 (6 bases). With 4 bases removed from V and 0 bases from J, the gap between germline ends came to 13 bases. CDR1 KGHSH and CDR2 LQKENI come from the germline V gene. This CDR3 has 15 residues. CDR3 nucleotides: TGTGCCAGCTCACTGGGACTCAGGAGCTCCTACGAGCAGTACTTC. This translates into CASSLGLRSSYEQYF.

The chain joins TRBV5-6 to TRBJ2-7; 12 positions agree with TRBD2. The CDR3 spans 15 residues. V dropped 6 bases and J dropped 3; count of bases not matched to a gene: 7. The germline gives CDR1 SGHDT, CDR2 YYEEEE. CDR3 in amino acids: CASKGTSGPNYEQYF. In DNA, the CDR3 is TGTGCCAGCAAGGGGACTAGCGGGCCCAACTACGAGCAGTACTTC.

The chain has TRBV27 and TRBJ2-1; 8 positions agree with TRBD1. Germline V CDR1 and CDR2: MNHEY, SMNVEV (reference sequence). V was clipped by 2 bases and J by 7 bases; unmatched bases: 4. The CDR3 is made up of 14 amino acids. CDR3 sequence reads: CASSLGRGQNEQFF. CDR3 nucleotide sequence: TGTGCCAGCAGTTTAGGCAGGGGGCAGAATGAGCAGTTCTTC.

The J gene is TRBJ2-7, the V gene TRBV7-2; 9 bases agree with TRBD1. There are 15 residues in the CDR3. Germline V CDR1 and CDR2: SGHTA, FQGNSA. Trimming cost V 2 bases and J 2 bases; bases outside gene matches: 4. This CDR3 is CASSLRGQGPYEQYF. CDR3 nucleotides: TGTGCCAGCAGCTTAAGGGGACAGGGCCCCTACGAGCAGTACTTC.

This clone has a handful of counts. The V and J genes are TRBV5-1 and TRBJ2-1; D unresolved. Germline CDR1 and CDR2: SGHRS and YFSETQ. CDR3 length: 12 residues. V lost 3 bases and J lost 8, with 9 bases in between. The CDR3 bases are TGCGCCAGCAGCTGGCGGAGCGATGAGCAGTTCTTC. Translation: CASSWRSDEQFF.

The chain combines TRBV6-6 with TRBJ2-1; the match to TRBD2 covers 7 bases. The length of the CDR3 is 15 residues. With V trimmed by 6 bases and J by 5 bases, 10 bases remained unmatched. Germline CDR1 reads MNHNY; CDR2 reads SVGAGI (reference sequence). CDR3 nucleotides: TGTGCCAGCAGGTGGTCTAGCGGTGAAAACAATGAGCAGTTCTTC. This gives the protein CASRWSSGENNEQFF.

The chain combines TRBV19 with TRBJ2-1; the match to TRBD2 covers 10 bases. This CDR3 comprises 18 residues. Unmatched junction bases numbered 8, after V lost 1 base and J lost 2 bases. CDR1 LNHDA and CDR2 SQIVND come from the germline V gene (reference sequence). CDR3 coding DNA: TGTGCCAGTAGTATAGCGCCTCTAGCGGGAGCCACCTACAATGAGCAGTTCTTC. Translation gives CASSIAPLAGATYNEQFF.

The genes are TRBV27 and TRBJ1-5, with 7 bases fitting TRBD1. CDR3 length: 15 amino acids. V lost 5 bases to trimming and J lost 3 bases; unmatched junction nucleotides: 7. The germline gives CDR1 MNHEY, CDR2 SMNVEV (reference sequence). In nucleotides, the CDR3 is TGTGCCAGCAGTGAGACAGGGTTACTCAATCAGCCCCAGCATTTT. It translates to CASSETGLLNQPQHF.